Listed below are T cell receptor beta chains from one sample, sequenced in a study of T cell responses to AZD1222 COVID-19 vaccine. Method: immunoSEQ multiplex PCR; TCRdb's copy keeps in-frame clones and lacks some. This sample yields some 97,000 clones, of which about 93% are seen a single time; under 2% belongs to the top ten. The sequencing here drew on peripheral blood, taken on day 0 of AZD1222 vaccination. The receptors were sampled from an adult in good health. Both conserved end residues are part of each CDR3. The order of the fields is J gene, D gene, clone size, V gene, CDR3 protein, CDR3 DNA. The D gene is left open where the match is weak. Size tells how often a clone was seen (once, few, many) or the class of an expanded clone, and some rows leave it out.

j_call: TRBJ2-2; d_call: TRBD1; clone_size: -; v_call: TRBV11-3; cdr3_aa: CASSPRTGTGELFF; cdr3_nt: TGTGCCAGCAGCCCAAGGACAGGGACCGGGGAGCTGTTTTTT
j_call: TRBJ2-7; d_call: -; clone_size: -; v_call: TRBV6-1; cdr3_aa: CASSEGGFYEQYF; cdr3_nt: TGTGCCAGCAGTGAAGGGGGATTCTACGAGCAGTACTTC
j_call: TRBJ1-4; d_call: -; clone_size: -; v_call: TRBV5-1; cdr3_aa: CASTTDSTREKLFF; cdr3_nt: TGCGCCAGCACAACTGACAGCACGAGGGAAAAACTGTTTTTT
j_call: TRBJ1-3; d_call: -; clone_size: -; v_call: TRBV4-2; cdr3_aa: CASSQETGRSRNTIYF; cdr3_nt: TGTGCCAGCAGCCAAGAAACAGGGAGGTCTAGAAACACCATATATTTT
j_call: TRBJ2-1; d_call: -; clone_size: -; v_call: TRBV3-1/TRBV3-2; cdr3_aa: CASSPTRSSYNEQFF; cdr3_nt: TGTGCCAGCAGCCCGACAAGGAGCTCCTACAATGAGCAGTTCTTC
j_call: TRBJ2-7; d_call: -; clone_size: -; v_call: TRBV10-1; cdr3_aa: CASSGGTPDGEQYF; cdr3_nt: TGCGCCAGCAGCGGCGGGACACCAGACGGCGAGCAGTACTTC
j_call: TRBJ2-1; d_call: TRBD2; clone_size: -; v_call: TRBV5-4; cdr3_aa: CASSWWREGRGKNEQFF; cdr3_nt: TGTGCCAGCAGCTGGTGGCGGGAGGGCCGGGGTAAGAATGAGCAGTTCTTC
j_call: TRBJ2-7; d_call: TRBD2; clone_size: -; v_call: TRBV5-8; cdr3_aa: CASSYSGLAGGPATQYF; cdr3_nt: TGTGCCAGCAGCTACTCAGGACTAGCGGGAGGGCCCGCGACGCAGTACTTC
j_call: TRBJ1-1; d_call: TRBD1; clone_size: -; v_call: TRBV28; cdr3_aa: CASSDLQGEIAFF; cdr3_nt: TGTGCCAGCAGTGACCTACAGGGGGAGATAGCTTTCTTT
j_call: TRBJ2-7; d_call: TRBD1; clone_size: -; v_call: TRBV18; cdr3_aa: CASSSGTGTHEQYF; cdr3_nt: TGTGCCAGCTCATCCGGGACAGGCACCCACGAGCAGTACTTC
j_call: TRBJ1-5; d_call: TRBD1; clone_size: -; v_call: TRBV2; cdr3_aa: CASTGNRDRGFPDF; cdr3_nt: TGTGCCAGCACCGGGAATCGAGACAGGGGCTTTCCGGATTTT
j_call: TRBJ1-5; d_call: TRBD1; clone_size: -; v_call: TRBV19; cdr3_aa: CASSSQGQINQPQHF; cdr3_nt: TGTGCCAGTAGTAGTCAGGGACAGATCAATCAGCCCCAGCATTTT
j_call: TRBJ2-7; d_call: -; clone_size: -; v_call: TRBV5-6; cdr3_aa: CASSLGGPHYEQYF; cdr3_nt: TGTGCCAGCAGCTTGGGGGGACCACACTACGAGCAGTACTTC
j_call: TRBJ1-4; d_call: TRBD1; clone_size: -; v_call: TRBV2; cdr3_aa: CASRTGSEKLFF; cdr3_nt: TGTGCCAGCCGGACAGGGAGTGAAAAACTGTTTTTT
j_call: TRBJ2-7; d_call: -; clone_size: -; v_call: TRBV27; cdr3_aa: CASRLPSYEQYF; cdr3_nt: TGTGCCAGCAGGCTACCTTCCTACGAGCAGTACTTC
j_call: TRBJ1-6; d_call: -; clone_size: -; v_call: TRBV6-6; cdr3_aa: CASSPRSVWEQSYNSPLHF; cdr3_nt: TGTGCCAGCAGTCCCCGGAGTGTCTGGGAGCAGTCCTATAATTCACCCCTCCACTTT
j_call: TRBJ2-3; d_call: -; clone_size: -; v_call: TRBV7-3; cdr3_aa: CASSYLSLSGSTDTQYF; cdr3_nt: TGTGCCAGCAGCTACCTATCTCTGAGCGGGAGCACAGATACGCAGTATTTT
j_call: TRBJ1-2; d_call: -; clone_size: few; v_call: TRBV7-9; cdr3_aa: CASSSSGALNYGYTF; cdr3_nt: TGTGCCAGCAGCTCTAGTGGGGCGTTAAACTATGGCTACACCTTC
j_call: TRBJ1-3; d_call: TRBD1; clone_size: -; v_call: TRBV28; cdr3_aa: CASSRGGQGAAGYTIYF; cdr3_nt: TGTGCCAGCAGCCGGGGCGGACAGGGGGCTGCTGGGTACACCATATATTTT
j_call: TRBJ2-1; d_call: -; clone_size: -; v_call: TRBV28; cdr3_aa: CASSFHMRDNEQFF; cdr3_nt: TGTGCCAGCAGTTTTCACATGAGGGACAATGAGCAGTTCTTC
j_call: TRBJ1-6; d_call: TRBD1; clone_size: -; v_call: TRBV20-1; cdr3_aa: CSASNLGQAPGPLHF; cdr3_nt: TGCAGTGCAAGTAATTTGGGACAGGCCCCTGGTCCCCTCCACTTT
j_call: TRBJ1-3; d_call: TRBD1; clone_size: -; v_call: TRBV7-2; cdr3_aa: CASSPGTGSGSRYTIYF; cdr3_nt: TGTGCCAGCAGCCCGGGGACAGGGAGTGGATCTCGTTACACCATATATTTT
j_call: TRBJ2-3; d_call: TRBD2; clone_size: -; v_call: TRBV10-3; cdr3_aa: CAISSNGLAGSSGATDTQYF; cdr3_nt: TGTGCCATCAGTTCCAACGGTCTAGCGGGCTCCTCTGGGGCCACAGATACGCAGTATTTT
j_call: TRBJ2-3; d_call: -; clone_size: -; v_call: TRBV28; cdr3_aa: CASSRDGRGPDTQYF; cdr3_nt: TGTGCCAGCAGCCGGGACGGAAGAGGTCCAGATACGCAGTATTTT
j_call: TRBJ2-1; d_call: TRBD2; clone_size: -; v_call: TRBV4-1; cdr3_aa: CASSRGTSGSHEQFF; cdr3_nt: TGCGCCAGCAGCCGTGGGACTAGCGGGAGTCATGAGCAGTTCTTC
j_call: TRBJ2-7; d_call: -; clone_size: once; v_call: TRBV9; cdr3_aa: CASSVDPSLTYEQYF; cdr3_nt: TGTGCCAGCAGCGTAGATCCAAGCCTGACCTACGAGCAGTACTTC
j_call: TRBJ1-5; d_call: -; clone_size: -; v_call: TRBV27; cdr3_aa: CASSYGRTGTNQPQHF; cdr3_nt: TGTGCCAGCAGTTACGGTAGAACAGGGACGAATCAGCCCCAGCATTTT
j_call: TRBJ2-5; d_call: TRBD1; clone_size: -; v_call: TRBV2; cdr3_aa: CASSAQQGAETQYF; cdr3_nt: TGTGCCAGCAGTGCCCAGCAGGGGGCTGAGACCCAGTACTTC
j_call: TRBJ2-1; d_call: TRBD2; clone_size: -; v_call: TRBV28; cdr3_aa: CASSPTRGGNEQFF; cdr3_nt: TGTGCCAGCAGCCCGACTAGGGGAGGGAATGAGCAGTTCTTC
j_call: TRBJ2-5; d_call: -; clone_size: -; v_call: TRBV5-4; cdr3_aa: CASSLDQGETQYF; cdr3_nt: TGTGCCAGCAGCTTGGACCAGGGGGAGACCCAGTACTTC
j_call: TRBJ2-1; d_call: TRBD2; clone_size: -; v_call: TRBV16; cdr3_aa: CASSQSGLADNEQFF; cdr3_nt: TGTGCCAGCAGCCAATCGGGACTAGCGGATAATGAGCAGTTCTTC
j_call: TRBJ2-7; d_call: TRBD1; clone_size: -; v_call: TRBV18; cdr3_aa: CASSRRGQGTYEQYF; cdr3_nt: TGTGCCAGCTCCCGCAGGGGACAGGGTACCTACGAGCAGTACTTC
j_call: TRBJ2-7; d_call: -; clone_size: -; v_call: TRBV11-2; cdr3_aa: CASSLAGSYGEQYF; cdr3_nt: TGTGCCAGCAGCTTAGCCGGGAGTTACGGCGAGCAGTACTTC
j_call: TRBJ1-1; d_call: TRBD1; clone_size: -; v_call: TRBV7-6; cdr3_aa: CASSLRGTGGTEAFF; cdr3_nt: TGTGCCAGCAGCTTACGGGGGACAGGGGGCACTGAAGCTTTCTTT
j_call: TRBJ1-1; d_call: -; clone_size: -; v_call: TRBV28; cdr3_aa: CASTRWIDTEAFF; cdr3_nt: TGTGCCAGCACTCGGTGGATAGACACTGAAGCTTTCTTT
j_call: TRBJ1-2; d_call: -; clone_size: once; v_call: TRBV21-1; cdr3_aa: CASEFQGEAVYGYTF; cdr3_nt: TGTGCCAGCGAATTTCAGGGGGAAGCGGTCTATGGCTACACCTTC
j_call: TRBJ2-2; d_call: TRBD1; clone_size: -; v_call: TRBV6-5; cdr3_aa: CASGGTGATGELFF; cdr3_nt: TGTGCCAGCGGAGGGACAGGGGCCACCGGGGAGCTGTTTTTT
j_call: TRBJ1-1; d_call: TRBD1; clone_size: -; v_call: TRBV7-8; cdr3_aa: CASSQGTGLNTEAFF; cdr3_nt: TGTGCCAGCAGCCAGGGGACAGGACTGAACACTGAAGCTTTCTTT
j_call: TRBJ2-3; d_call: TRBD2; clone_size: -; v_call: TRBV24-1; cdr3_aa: CATSDPGTSGIDTQYF; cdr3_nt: TGTGCCACCAGTGACCCCGGGACTAGCGGGATAGATACGCAGTATTTT
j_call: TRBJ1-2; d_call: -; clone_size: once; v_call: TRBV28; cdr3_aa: CASRDNYGYTF; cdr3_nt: TGTGCCAGCAGGGACAACTATGGCTACACCTTC
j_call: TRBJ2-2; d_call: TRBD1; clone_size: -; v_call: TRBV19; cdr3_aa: CASKSGGTGELFF; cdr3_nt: TGTGCCAGTAAATCAGGGGGAACCGGGGAGCTGTTTTTT
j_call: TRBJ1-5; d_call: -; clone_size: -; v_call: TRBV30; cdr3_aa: CAWSVVGGYQPQHF; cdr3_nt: TGTGCCTGGAGTGTAGTAGGGGGTTATCAGCCCCAGCATTTT
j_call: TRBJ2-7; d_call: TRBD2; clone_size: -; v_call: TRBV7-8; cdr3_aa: CASSPGTSGSEQYF; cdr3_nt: TGTGCCAGCAGCCCCGGGACTAGCGGGAGTGAGCAGTACTTC
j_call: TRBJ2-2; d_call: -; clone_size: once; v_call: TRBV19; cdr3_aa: CASSTYLGGSNTGELFF; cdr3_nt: TGTGCCAGTAGTACCTACCTAGGCGGGTCGAACACCGGGGAGCTGTTTTTT
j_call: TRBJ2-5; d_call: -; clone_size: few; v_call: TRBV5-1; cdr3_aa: CASSLEQGWETQYF; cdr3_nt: TGCGCCAGCAGCTTGGAACAGGGATGGGAGACCCAGTACTTC
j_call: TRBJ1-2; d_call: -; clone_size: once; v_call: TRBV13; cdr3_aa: CASSRAGTTDNYGYTF; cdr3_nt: TGTGCCAGCAGTCGGGCCGGGACAACCGATAACTATGGCTACACCTTC
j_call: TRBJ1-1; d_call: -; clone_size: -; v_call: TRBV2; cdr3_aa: CASSGGRFEAFF; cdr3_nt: TGTGCCAGCAGTGGGGGTCGTTTTGAAGCTTTCTTT
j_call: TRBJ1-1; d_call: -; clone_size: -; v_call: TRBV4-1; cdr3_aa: CASSQGALNTEAFF; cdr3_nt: TGCGCCAGCAGCCAAGGGGCCCTTAACACTGAAGCTTTCTTT
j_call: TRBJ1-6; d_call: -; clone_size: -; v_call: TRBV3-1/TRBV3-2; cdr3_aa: CASSLLSGTVKNSPLHF; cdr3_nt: TGTGCCAGCAGCCTCCTTTCCGGGACCGTTAAAAATTCACCCCTCCACTTT
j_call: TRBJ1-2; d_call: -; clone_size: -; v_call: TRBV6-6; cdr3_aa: CASSVQGLEGYTF; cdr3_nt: TGTGCCAGCAGCGTCCAGGGTTTAGAGGGCTACACCTTC
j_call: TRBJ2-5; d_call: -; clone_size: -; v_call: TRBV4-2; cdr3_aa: CASSLGEGETQYF; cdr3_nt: TGTGCCAGCAGCCTCGGGGAAGGGGAGACCCAGTACTTC
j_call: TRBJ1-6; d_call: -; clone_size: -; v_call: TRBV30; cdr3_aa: CAWTLGHLSSYNSPLHF; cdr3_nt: TGTGCCTGGACCCTCGGCCACTTAAGTTCCTATAATTCACCCCTCCACTTT